The 14 T cell receptor beta chains presented below share a single source sample, sequenced in a study of T cell repertoires in cytomegalovirus infection. Via MiXCR, TCRdb re-called the reads, giving one row per CDR3 protein. The sample has nearly 650,000 distinct CDR3 sequences, roughly 24% seen once. Source material: CD8+ T cells from PBMCs. These receptors were obtained from a human donor in good health (CMV status not recorded). Some clones in this sample may be carry-over from other donors' samples.

With respect to this clonotype: Given a much more abundant clone one base away, this may be a read error. The CDR3, as DNA: TGTGCCAGCAGTTTTTTCGGGGGGACCTACAATGAGCAGTTCTTC. Translated, it gives CASSFFGGTYNEQFF. The chain uses TRBV12-3 or TRBV12-4 and TRBJ2-1; 7 bases map to TRBD2. CDR3 length: 15 residues. V dropped 3 bases and J dropped 2; count of bases not matched to a gene: 4.

Ten or more counts support this clonotype. In nucleotides, the CDR3 is TGTGCCAGCAGCTTAGAGGGCCTTTGGTCGGGGGAACCGGGAAACACCATATATTTT. Amino acid sequence: CASSLEGLWSGEPGNTIYF. The chain recombines TRBV7-8 with TRBJ1-3; TRBD1 is a possible D gene (5 bases). V was cut by 1 base and J by 4 bases, with 23 bases left in between. This CDR3 is built from 19 residues. Germline loops: CDR1 SGHVS, CDR2 FQNEAQ.

This clonotype has more than one count but fewer than ten. V gene TRBV2 combines with J gene TRBJ2-1; no firm D call. The germline V and J ends were trimmed by 1 base and 7 bases, with 14 bases remaining between them. The CDR3 runs to 15 residues. CDR1 SNHLY and CDR2 FYNNEI come from the germline V gene. The CDR3 DNA reads TGTGCCAGCAGTGAAGGCCGACGGTCTAAGAATGAGCAGTTCTTC. Translating gives CASSEGRRSKNEQFF.

V gene TRBV7-8 combines with J gene TRBJ2-6; unclear D gene. The CDR3 covers 14 residues. Germline V gene lookup returns CDR1 SGHVS and CDR2 FQNEAQ. V dropped 7 bases and J dropped 2 bases, with 9 bases sitting between them. The DNA of the CDR3 is TGTGCCAGCAACGTCATAGCTGGGGCCAACGTCCTGACTTTC. It specifies CASNVIAGANVLTF.

The rearrangement uses TRBV7-2 and TRBJ1-1, with unresolved D. The germline V gene has CDR1 SGHTA and CDR2 FQGNSA. This CDR3 has 16 residues. V lost 5 bases, J lost 0 bases, and 16 bases lay in between. The CDR3 spells CASSLYSRTMNTEAFF. CDR3 bases: TGTGCCAGCAGCCTTTACTCCCGGACGATGAACACTGAAGCTTTCTTT.

This clonotype has just a few counts. The chain links TRBV20-1 to TRBJ2-4, with TRBD2 identical over 11 bases. The CDR3 has 14 amino acids. V trimming: 2 bases; J trimming: 6 bases; junction bases outside the gene matches: 3. Germline CDR1 reads DFQATT; CDR2 reads SNEGSKA (reference sequence). The CDR3 spells CSARLAGGGNIQYF. CDR3 in DNA: TGCAGTGCTAGACTAGCGGGGGGCGGAAACATTCAGTACTTC.

This clonotype showed up just a few times. V usage is TRBV5-5 and J usage is TRBJ1-5; possible D gene TRBD1, 6 bases. This CDR3 region has 15 residues. CDR1 is SGHKS and CDR2 is YYEKEE in the germline V gene (reference sequence). Trimming shortened V by 0 bases and J by 2 bases, and 9 bases separated the two germline ends. The CDR3 sequence: CASSLDRARNQPQHF. The CDR3 bases are TGTGCCAGCAGCTTGGACAGGGCTCGCAATCAGCCCCAGCATTTT.

Only a few counts were recorded for this clonotype. This chain joins TRBV20-1 and TRBJ2-1, with D perhaps matching TRBD2 (7 bases). The V gene lost 4 bases and the J gene lost 5 bases, with 15 bases spanning the gap. The CDR3 contains 14 residues. The germline gives CDR1 DFQATT, CDR2 SNEGSKA (reference sequence). CDR3: CSATLVGGHNEQFF. In DNA form, the CDR3 reads TGCAGTGCTACCCTGGTGGGGGGGCACAATGAGCAGTTCTTC.

This clonotype was counted many times. This chain joins TRBV7-2 and TRBJ2-1; 9 bases are a match to TRBD2. Germline trimming cut 11 bases from V and 7 bases from J; bases unmatched to any gene: 18. CDR3 length: 16 residues. Germline V CDR1 and CDR2: SGHTA, FQGNSA. CDR3 in amino acids: CAWEGLAGHDFNEQFF. CDR3 in DNA: TGTGCCTGGGAGGGTCTAGCGGGACACGATTTTAATGAGCAGTTCTTC. Combining the CDR3 with reference TRBV7-2 and TRBJ2-1 gives the whole variable domain GAGVSQSPSNKVTEKGKDVELRCDPISGHTALYWYRQSLGQGLEFLIYFQGNSAPDKSGLPSDRFSAERTGGSVSTLTIQRTQQEDSAVYLCAWEGLAGHDFNEQFFGPGTRLTVL.

The chain carries TRBV27 and TRBJ2-1, with D perhaps matching TRBD1 or TRBD2 (5 bases each). This CDR3 has 14 residues. Trimming cost V 5 bases and J 10 bases, with 18 bases left between them. Germline CDR1 reads MNHEY; CDR2 reads SMNVEV (reference sequence). For the CDR3, the DNA is TGTGCCAGCAGTCCCGGGGCCGAGGCAAGCGAGCAGTTCTTC. This sequence encodes CASSPGAEASEQFF.

This clonotype was recorded a few times. The V call is TRBV2, the J call TRBJ2-3; 9 bases are shared with TRBD1. The CDR3 length is 15 residues. Germline CDR1 SNHLY, CDR2 FYNNEI. After removal of 8 bases from V and 2 bases from J, the junction contained 8 bases not matched to a gene. The CDR3 DNA reads TGTGCCAGCCTACGGGACAGGGAAAACACAGATACGCAGTATTTT. Its translation: CASLRDRENTDTQYF.

Many counts were recorded for this clonotype. This sequence joins TRBV7-3 and TRBJ2-1; 9 nucleotides line up with TRBD2. Losses at the gene ends were 5 bases for V and 8 bases for J; bases not matched to a gene: 7. The CDR3 totals 14 residues. Per the germline V gene, CDR1 is SGHTA and CDR2 is FQGTGA. Here the CDR3 reads CASSPGLASHEQFF. The CDR3, as DNA: TGTGCCAGCAGCCCTGGACTAGCGTCCCATGAGCAGTTCTTC.

This rearrangement joins TRBV4-1 to TRBJ2-1; 12 nucleotides align to TRBD2. V lost 0 bases to trimming and J lost 4 bases; unmatched junction nucleotides: 7. This CDR3 spans 18 amino acids. Germline values: CDR1 MGHRA, CDR2 YSYEKL. The CDR3 DNA reads as TGCGCCAGCAGCCAAGATAGCGGGACTAGCGGGTATTACAATGAGCAGTTCTTC. Protein product: CASSQDSGTSGYYNEQFF.

This clonotype was observed many times. V gene TRBV7-2 combines with J gene TRBJ2-7; TRBD1 might be the D (5 bases). This CDR3 has 12 residues. Germline V gene data show CDR1 as SGHTA and CDR2 as FQGNSA. Trimming stripped 7 bases from V and 3 bases from J, with 10 bases between. Here the CDR3 reads CASTLTGYEQYF. As DNA, the CDR3 is TGTGCCAGCACCCTAACAGGCTACGAGCAGTACTTC.